This TCR beta chain was captured by sequencing in a study of regulatory T cells in long-lasting Graves disease. The CDR3 is 14 amino acids. Germline CDR1 and CDR2: SEHNR and FQNEAQ (reference sequence). Between the trimmed V and J ends, which lost 3 bases and 5 bases, there was a span of 13 bases. This clonotype has a count of ten or more. Its specificity is not known. The study's findings and limits: Persistent cases favored TRBV28, TRBJ1-2 and TRBJ2-5.

Arm-PCR with iRepertoire HTBI primers amplified the CDR3 regions for these TCR beta libraries. One entry per CDR3 protein results from TCRdb running MiXCR on the multiplex PCR reads. Among some 600,000 distinct CDR3 sequences listed, 15% to 20% were seen once. Regarding time point: newly diagnosed GD, antithyroid drugs for less than 3 months. PBMCs were the source of the RNA used for TCR sequencing. This same sample was also part of a study on T cells in Graves' hyperthyroidism and ophthalmopathy.

The source material was peripheral blood mononuclear cells (PBMCs), sampled at new diagnosis, from a patient treated with antithyroid drugs. J is TRBJ1-2 and V is TRBV7-9, with TRBD1 as a possible D gene (6 bases). The TCR was taken from a man between 18 and 35 years old with Graves disease. In nucleotides, the CDR3 is TGTGCCAGCAGCTTCGGCTCACAGGGTTATGGCTACACCTTC. It is translated as CASSFGSQGYGYTF.